This T cell receptor beta chain stems from a study of T cell responses to AZD1222 COVID-19 vaccine. Data came from immunoSEQ multiplex PCR; TCRdb stores just in-frame clones and leaves some out. The repertoire holds about 93,000 clones, with approximately 92% as singletons. Germline V CDR1 and CDR2: GTSNPN, SVGIG (reference sequence). V was shortened by 2 bases and J by 6 bases, with 5 bases between the two germline ends. This CDR3 contains 11 residues. This chain uses TRBV30 with TRBJ2-1, with D unclear. The specimen comprised peripheral blood, sampled 28 days after the second AZD1222 dose. This TCR derives from an adult who received the AZD1222 COVID-19 vaccine. The chain's CDR3 is CAWSNTNEQFF. The DNA of the CDR3 is TGTGCCTGGAGTAATACCAATGAGCAGTTCTTC.